Listed below are T cell receptor beta chains from one sample, sequenced in a study of radiation and T cells in renal cell carcinoma. Using immunoSEQ multiplex PCR, the repertoire was profiled, and TCRdb retains in-frame clones only, with some absent. In the table there are some 150,000 clones, over 65% of which are singletons. The material sequenced was blood, taken from a patient whose treatment included radiotherapy and nephrectomy. The receptor source for this set is a woman in her forties or fifties with renal cell carcinoma. Each CDR3 is given without its conserved first and last residue. Fields, in order: J gene, V gene, CDR3 protein.

>TRBJ2-7|TRBV2
ASARDRTYEQY
>TRBJ2-6|TRBV5-1
ASSLGTSSGANVLT
>TRBJ1-5|TRBV19
ASQGTAGIYSNQPQH
>TRBJ2-7|TRBV5-4
ASSFTSSYEQY
>TRBJ1-1|TRBV19
ASSISGGGGTEAF
>TRBJ1-1|TRBV9
ASSVGGPMNTEAF
>TRBJ1-6|TRBV27
ASSFKGDPNSPLH
>TRBJ2-2|TRBV6-5
ASSKGGGATGELF
>TRBJ2-1|TRBV7-2
ASSLALADLAGYNEQF
>TRBJ2-7|TRBV6-1
ASRESGVSSYEQY
>TRBJ2-3|TRBV19
ASSILAGGTDTQY
>TRBJ2-7|TRBV10-1
ASSESGVGEQY
>TRBJ1-1|TRBV21-1
ASSKPEGQGLAEAF
>TRBJ1-5|TRBV11-1
ASSLHSNQPQH
>TRBJ2-6|TRBV19
ATAAGVSGANVLT
>TRBJ2-6|TRBV30
AWRKDRPLLSPHSGANVLT
>TRBJ1-6|TRBV6-5
ASSQGRVSDSPLH
>TRBJ1-1|TRBV27
ASRSGYTEAF
>TRBJ1-6|TRBV10-3
AISPSHGGTKNSPLH
>TRBJ2-2|TRBV7-9
ASNLGGSTGELF
>TRBJ1-4|TRBV7-9
ASSLGLGAIGEKLF